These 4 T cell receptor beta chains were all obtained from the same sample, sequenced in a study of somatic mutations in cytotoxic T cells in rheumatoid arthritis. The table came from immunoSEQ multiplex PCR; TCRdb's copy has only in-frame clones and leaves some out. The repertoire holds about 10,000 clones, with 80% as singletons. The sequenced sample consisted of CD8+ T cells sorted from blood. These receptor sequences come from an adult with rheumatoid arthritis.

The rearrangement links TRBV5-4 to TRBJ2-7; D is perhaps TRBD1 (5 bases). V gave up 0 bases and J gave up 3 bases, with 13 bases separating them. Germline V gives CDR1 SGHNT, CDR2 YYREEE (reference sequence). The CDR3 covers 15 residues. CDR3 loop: CASSLALSRGYEQYF. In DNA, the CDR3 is TGTGCCAGCAGCTTGGCACTGTCTAGGGGCTACGAGCAGTACTTC.

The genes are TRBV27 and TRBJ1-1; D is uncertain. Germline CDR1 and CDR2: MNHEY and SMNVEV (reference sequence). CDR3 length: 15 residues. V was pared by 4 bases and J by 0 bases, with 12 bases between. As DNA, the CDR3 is TGTGCCAGCAGTTATACACGGAATTTGAACACTGAAGCTTTCTTT. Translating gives CASSYTRNLNTEAFF.

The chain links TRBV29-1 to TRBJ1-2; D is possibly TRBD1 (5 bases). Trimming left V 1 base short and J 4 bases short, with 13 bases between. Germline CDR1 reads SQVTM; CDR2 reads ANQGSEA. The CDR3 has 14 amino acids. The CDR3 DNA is TGCAGCGTTGAAGGGGGGACCGGGATCTATGGCTACACCTTC. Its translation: CSVEGGTGIYGYTF.

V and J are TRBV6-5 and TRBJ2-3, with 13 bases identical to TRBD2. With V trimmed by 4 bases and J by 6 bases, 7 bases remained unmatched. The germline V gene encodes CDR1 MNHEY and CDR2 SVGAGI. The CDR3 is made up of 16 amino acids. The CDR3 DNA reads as TGTGCCAGCAGTTTTACCGGGACTAGCGGGGCGGATACGCAGTATTTT. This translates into CASSFTGTSGADTQYF.